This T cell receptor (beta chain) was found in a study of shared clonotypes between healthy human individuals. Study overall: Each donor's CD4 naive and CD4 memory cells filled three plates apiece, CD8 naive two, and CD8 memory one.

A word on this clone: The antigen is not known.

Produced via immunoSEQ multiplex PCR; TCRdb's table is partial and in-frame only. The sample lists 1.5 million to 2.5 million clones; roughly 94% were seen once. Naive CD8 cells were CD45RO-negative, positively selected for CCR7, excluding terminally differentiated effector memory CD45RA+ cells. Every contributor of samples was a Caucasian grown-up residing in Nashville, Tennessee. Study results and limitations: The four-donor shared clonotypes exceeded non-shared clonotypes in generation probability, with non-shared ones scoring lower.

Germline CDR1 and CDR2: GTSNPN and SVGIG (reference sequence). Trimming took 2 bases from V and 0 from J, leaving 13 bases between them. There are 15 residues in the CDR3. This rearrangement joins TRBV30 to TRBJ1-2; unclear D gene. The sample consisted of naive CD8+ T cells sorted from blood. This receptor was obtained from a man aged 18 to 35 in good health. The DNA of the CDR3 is TGTGCCTGGAGTACATTCCCCCTGACTAACTATGGCTACACCTTC. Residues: CAWSTFPLTNYGYTF.